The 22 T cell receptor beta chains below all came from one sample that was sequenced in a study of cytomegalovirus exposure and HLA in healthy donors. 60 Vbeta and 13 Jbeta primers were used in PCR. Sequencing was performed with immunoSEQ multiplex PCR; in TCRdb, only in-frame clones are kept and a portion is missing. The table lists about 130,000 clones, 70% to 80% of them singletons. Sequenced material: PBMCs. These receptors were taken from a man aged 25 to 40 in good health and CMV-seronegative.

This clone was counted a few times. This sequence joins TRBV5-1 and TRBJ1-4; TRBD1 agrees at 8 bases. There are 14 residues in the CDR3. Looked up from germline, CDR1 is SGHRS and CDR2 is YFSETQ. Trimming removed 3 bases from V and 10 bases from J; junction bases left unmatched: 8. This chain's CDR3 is CASSSDATGGKLFF. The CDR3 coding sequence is TGCGCCAGCAGCTCAGACGCTACAGGGGGAAAACTGTTTTTT.

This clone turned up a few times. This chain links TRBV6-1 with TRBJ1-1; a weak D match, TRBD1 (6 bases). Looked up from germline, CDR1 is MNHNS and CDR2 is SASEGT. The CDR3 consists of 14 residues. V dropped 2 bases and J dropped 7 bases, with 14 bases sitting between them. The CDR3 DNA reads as TGTGCCAGCAGTGAAACAGGGTTCCATGTTGAAGCTTTCTTT. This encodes CASSETGFHVEAFF.

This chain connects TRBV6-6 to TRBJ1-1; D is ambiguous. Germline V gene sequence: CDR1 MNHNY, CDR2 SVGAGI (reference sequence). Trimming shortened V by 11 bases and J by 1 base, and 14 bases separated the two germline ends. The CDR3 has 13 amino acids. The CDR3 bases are TGTGCCGGCGGCGGGGATCAGAACACTGAAGCTTTCTTT. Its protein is CAGGGDQNTEAFF.

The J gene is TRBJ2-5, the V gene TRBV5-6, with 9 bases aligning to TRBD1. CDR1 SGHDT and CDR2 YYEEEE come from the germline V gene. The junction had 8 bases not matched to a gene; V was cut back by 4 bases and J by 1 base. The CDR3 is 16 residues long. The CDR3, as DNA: TGTGCCAGCAGCCCCTGGACAGGGGATTTCCAAGAGACCCAGTACTTC. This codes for CASSPWTGDFQETQYF.

In DNA form, the CDR3 reads TGTGCCAGCAGTTTCACGTCCGCGGGGTCCTACGAGCAGTACTTC. Its translation is CASSFTSAGSYEQYF. V is TRBV27 and J is TRBJ2-7; possible D gene TRBD2, 6 bases. CDR1 is MNHEY, CDR2 SMNVEV, per germline (reference sequence). V dropped 3 bases and J dropped 1 base, with 13 bases sitting between them. The CDR3 extends over 15 amino acids.

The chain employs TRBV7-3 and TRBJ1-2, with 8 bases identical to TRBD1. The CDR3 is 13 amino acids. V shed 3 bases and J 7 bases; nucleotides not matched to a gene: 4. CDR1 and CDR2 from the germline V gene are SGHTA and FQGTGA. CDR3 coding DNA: TGTGCCAGCAGCTTTGACAGGGGTTTTGGCTACACCTTC. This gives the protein CASSFDRGFGYTF.

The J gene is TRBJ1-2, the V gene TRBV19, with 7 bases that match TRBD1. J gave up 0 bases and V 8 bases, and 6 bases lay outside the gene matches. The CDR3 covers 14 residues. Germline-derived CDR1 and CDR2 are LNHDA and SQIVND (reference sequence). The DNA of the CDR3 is TGTGCCAGTTCCGGGACAGCCTCTAACTATGGCTACACCTTC. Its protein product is CASSGTASNYGYTF.

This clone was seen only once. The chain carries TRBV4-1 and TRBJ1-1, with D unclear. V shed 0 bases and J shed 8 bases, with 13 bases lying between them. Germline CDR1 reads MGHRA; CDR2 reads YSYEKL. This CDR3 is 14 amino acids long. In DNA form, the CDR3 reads TGCGCCAGCAGCCAAGATGGACTACCCGGAGAAGCTTTCTTT. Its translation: CASSQDGLPGEAFF.

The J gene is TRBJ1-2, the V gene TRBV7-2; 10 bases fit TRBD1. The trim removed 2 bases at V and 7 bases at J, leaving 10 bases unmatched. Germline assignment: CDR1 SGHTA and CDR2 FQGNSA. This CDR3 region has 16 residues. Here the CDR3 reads CASSLPTLDRGLGYTF. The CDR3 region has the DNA TGTGCCAGCAGCTTACCCACCCTTGACAGGGGGCTTGGCTACACCTTC.

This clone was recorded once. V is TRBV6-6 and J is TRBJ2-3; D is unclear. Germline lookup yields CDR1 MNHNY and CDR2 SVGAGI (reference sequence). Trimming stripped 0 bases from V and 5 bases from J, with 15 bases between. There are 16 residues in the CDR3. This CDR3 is CASSYSMYPTEDTQYF. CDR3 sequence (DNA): TGTGCCAGCAGTTACTCGATGTATCCCACTGAAGATACGCAGTATTTT.

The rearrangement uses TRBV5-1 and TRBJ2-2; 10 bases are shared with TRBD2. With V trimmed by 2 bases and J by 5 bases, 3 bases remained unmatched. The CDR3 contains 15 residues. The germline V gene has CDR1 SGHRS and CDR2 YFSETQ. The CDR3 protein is CASSFLSGGTGELFF. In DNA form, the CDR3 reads TGCGCCAGCAGCTTCCTTAGCGGGGGGACCGGGGAGCTGTTTTTT.

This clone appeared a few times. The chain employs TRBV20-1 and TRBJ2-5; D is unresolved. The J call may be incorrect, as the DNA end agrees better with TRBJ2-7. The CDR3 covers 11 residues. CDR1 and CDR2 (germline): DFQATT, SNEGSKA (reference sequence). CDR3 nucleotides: TGCAGTGCTAGTTTAACCTACGAGCAGTACTTC. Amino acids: CSASLTYEQYF.

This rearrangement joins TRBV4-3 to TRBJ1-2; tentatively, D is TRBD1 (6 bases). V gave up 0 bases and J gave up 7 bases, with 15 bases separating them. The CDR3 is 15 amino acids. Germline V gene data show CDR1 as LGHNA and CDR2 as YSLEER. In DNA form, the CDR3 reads TGCGCCAGCAGCCAAGATTCCGACAGGAGATTTGGCTACACCTTC. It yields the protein CASSQDSDRRFGYTF.

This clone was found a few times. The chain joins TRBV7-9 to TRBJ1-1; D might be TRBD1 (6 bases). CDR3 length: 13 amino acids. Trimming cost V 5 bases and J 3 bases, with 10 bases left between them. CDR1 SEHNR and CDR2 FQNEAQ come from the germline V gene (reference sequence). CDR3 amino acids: CASSPQGDTEAFF. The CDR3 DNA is TGTGCCAGCAGCCCACAGGGAGACACTGAAGCTTTCTTT.

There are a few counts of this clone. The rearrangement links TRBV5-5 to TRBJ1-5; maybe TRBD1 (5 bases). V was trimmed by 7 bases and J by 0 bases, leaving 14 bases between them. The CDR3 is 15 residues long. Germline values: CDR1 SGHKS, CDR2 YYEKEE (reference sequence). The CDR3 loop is CASPIGGVSNQPQHF. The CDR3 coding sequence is TGTGCCAGCCCGATCGGGGGGGTTAGCAATCAGCCCCAGCATTTT.

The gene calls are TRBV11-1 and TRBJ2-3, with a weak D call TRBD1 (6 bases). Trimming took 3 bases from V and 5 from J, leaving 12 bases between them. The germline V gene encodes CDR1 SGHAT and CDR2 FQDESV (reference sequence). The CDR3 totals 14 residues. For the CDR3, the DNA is TGTGCCAGCAGCTTCTTAGGGGGAATAGATACGCAGTATTTT. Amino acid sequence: CASSFLGGIDTQYF.

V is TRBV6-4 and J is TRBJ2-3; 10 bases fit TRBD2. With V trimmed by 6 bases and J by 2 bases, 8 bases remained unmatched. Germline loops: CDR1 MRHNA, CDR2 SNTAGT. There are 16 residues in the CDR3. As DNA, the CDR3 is TGTGCCAGCAGCGCCGGACTAGCGGATTCCACAGATACGCAGTATTTT. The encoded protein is CASSAGLADSTDTQYF.

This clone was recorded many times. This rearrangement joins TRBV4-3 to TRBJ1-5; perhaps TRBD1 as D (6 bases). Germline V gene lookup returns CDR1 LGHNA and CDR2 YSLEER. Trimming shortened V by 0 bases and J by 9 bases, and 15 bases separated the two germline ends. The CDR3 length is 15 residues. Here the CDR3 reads CASSQDSGGRWPQHF. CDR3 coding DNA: TGCGCCAGCAGCCAAGACTCGGGGGGGCGGTGGCCCCAGCATTTT.

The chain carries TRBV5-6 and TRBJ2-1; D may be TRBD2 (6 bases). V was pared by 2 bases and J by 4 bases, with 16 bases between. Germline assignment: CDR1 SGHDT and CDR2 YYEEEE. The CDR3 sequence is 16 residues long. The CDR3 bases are TGTGCCAGCAGCTTTTCGGTGGGAGGATTTTACAATGAGCAGTTCTTC. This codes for CASSFSVGGFYNEQFF.

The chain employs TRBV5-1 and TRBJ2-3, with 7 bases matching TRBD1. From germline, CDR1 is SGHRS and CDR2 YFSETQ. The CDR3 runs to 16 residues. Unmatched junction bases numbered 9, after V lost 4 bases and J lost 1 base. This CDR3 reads CASSPTQGQGTDTQYF. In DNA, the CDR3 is TGCGCCAGCAGCCCTACCCAAGGACAGGGCACAGATACGCAGTATTTT.

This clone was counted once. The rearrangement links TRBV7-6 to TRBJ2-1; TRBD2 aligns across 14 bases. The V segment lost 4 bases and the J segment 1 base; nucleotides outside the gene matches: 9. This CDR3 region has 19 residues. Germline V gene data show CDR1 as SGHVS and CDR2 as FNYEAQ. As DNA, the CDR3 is TGTGCCAGCAGCTCCACCGGGACTAGCGGGAGTGGATCCTACAATGAGCAGTTCTTC. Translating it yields CASSSTGTSGSGSYNEQFF.

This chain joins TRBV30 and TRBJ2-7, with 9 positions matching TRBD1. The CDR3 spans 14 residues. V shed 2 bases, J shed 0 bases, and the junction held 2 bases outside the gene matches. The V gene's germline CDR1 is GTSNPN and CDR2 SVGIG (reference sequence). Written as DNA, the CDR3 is TGTGCCTGGAGTATGGGACAGGGCTCCTACGAGCAGTACTTC. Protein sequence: CAWSMGQGSYEQYF.